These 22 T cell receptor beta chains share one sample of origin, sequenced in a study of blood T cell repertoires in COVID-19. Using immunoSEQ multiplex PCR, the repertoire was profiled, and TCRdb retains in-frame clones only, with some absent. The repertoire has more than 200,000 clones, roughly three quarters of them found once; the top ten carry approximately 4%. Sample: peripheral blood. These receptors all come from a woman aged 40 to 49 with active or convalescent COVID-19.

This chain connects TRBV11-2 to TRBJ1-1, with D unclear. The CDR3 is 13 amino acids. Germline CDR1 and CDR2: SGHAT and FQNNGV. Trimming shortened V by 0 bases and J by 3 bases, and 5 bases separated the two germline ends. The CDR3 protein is CASSLEQDTEAFF. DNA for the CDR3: TGTGCCAGCAGCTTAGAGCAGGACACTGAAGCTTTCTTT.

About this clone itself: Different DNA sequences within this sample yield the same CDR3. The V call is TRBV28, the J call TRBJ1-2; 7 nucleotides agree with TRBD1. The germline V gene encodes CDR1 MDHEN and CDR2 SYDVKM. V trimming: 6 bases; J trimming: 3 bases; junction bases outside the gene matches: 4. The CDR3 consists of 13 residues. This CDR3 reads CASSPTGDYGYTF. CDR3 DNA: TGTGCCAGCAGCCCCACAGGGGACTATGGCTACACCTTC.

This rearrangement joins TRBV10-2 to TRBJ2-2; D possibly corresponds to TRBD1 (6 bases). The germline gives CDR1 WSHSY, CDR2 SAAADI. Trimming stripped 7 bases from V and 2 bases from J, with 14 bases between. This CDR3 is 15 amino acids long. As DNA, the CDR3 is TGCGCCAGCAAAGTGGGGGCAGGAAACACCGGGGAGCTGTTTTTT. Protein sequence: CASKVGAGNTGELFF.

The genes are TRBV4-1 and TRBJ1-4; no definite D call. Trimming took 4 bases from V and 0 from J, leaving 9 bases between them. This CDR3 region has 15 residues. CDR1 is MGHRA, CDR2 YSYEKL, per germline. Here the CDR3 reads CASSLRTATNEKLFF. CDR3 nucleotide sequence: TGCGCCAGCAGCCTACGGACTGCAACTAATGAAAAACTGTTTTTT.

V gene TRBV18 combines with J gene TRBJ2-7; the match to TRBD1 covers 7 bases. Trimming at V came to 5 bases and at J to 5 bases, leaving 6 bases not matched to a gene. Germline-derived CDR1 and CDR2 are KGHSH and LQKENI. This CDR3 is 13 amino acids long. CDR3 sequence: CASSSQGYDEQYF. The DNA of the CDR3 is TGTGCCAGCTCATCACAGGGGTACGACGAGCAGTACTTC.

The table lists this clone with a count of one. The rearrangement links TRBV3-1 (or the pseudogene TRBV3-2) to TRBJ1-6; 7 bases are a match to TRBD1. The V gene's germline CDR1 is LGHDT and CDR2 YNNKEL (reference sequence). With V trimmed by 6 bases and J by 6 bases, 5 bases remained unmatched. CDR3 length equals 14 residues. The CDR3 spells CASRQGQSNSPLHF. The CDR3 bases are TGTGCCAGCAGGCAGGGACAGAGTAATTCACCCCTCCACTTT.

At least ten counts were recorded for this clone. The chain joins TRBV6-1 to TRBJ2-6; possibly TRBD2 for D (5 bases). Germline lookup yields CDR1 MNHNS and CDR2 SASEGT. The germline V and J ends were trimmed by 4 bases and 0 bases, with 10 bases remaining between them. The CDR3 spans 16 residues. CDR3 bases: TGTGCCAGCAGTGGAACACGGGGCTCTGGGGCCAACGTCCTGACTTTC. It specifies CASSGTRGSGANVLTF.

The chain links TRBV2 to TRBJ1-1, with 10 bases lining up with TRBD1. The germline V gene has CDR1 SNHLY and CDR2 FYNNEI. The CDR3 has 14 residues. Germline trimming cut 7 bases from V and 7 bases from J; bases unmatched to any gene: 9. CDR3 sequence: CASTKTGGEDEAFF. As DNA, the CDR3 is TGTGCCAGCACAAAGACAGGGGGCGAGGATGAAGCTTTCTTT.

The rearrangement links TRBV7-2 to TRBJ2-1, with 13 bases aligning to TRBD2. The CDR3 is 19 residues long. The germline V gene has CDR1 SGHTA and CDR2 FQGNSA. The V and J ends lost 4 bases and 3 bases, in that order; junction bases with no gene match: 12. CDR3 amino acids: CASSSPVLAGGMLYNEQFF. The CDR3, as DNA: TGTGCCAGCAGCTCGCCGGTACTAGCGGGGGGGATGCTCTACAATGAGCAGTTCTTC.

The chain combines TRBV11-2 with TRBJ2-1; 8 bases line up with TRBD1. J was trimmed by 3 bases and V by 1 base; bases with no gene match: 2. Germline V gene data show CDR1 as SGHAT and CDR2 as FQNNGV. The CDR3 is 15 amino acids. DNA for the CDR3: TGTGCCAGCAGCTTAGGACAGGGGATCTACAATGAGCAGTTCTTC. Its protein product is CASSLGQGIYNEQFF.

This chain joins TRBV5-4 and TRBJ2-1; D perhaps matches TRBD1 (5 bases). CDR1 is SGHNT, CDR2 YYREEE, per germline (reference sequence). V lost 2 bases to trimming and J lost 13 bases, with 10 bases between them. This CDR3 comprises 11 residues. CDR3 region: CASSFGASQFF. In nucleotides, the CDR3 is TGTGCCAGCAGCTTTGGGGCCTCCCAGTTCTTC.

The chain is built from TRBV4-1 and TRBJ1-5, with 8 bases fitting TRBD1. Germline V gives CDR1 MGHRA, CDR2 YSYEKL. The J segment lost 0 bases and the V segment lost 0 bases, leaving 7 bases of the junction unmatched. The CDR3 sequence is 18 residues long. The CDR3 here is CASSQDSGGYYSNQPQHF. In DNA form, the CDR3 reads TGCGCCAGCAGCCAAGATTCAGGGGGCTACTATAGCAATCAGCCCCAGCATTTT.

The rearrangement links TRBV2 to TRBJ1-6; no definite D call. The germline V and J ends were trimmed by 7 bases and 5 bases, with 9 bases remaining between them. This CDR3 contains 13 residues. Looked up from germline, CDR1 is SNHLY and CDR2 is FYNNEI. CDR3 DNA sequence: TGTGCCAGCAAAAACAGAGATAATTCACCCCTCCACTTT. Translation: CASKNRDNSPLHF.

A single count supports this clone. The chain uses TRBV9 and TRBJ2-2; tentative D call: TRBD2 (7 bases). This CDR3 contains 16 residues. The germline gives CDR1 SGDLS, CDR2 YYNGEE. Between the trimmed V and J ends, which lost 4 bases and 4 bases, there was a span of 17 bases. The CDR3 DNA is TGTGCCAGCAGCCCGAGGGGGGGGCCGGGCACCGGGGAGCTGTTTTTT. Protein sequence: CASSPRGGPGTGELFF.

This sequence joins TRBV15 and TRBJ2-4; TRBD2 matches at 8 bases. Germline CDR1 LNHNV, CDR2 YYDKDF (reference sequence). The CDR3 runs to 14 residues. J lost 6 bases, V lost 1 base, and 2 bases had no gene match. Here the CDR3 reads CATSRGTSPNIQYF. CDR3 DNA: TGTGCCACCAGCAGAGGGACTAGCCCAAACATTCAGTACTTC.

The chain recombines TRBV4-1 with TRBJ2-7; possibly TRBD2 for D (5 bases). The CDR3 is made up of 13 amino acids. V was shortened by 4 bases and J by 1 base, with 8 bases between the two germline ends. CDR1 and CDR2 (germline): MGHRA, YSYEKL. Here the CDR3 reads CASSPEVSYEQYF. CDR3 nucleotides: TGCGCCAGCAGCCCGGAGGTATCCTACGAGCAGTACTTC.

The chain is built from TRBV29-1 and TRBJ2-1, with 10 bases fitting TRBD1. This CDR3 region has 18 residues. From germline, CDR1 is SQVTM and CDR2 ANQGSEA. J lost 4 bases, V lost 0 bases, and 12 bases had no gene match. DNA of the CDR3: TGCAGCGTTGAAGATCTGCACGGAAGGGACAGGGGATACAATGAGCAGTTCTTC. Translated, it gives CSVEDLHGRDRGYNEQFF.

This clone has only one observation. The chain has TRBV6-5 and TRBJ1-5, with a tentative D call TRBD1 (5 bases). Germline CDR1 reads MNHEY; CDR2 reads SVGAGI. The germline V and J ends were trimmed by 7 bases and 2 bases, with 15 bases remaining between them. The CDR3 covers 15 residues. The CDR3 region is CASMLGRVGNQPQHF. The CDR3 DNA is TGTGCCAGCATGCTCGGCAGGGTGGGCAATCAGCCCCAGCATTTT.

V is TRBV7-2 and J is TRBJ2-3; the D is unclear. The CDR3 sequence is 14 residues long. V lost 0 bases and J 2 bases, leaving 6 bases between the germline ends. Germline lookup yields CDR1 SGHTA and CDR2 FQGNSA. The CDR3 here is CASSLALITDTQYF. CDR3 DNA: TGTGCCAGCAGCTTAGCCCTTATCACAGATACGCAGTATTTT.

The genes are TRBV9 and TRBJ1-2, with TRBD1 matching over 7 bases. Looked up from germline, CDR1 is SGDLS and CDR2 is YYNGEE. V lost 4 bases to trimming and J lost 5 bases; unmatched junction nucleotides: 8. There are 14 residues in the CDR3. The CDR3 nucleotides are TGTGCCAGCAGCCTCTCGGGACAGTCATATGGCTACACCTTC. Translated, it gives CASSLSGQSYGYTF.

The CDR3 nucleotides read TGTGCCAGCAGCTTAAGAGGGACAGTGCGCTCTGGAAACACCATATATTTT. Residues: CASSLRGTVRSGNTIYF. The chain links TRBV7-2 to TRBJ1-3, with 7 bases aligning to TRBD1. Germline assignment: CDR1 SGHTA and CDR2 FQGNSA. Trimming at V came to 2 bases and at J to 0 bases, leaving 7 bases not matched to a gene. This CDR3 spans 17 amino acids.

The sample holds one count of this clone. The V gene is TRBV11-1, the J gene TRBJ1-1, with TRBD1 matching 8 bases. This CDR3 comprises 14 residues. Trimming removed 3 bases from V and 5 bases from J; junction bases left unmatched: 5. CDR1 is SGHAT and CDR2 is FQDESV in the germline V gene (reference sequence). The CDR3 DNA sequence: TGTGCCAGCAGCTTTGGACAGGGAAGAACTGAAGCTTTCTTT. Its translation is CASSFGQGRTEAFF.